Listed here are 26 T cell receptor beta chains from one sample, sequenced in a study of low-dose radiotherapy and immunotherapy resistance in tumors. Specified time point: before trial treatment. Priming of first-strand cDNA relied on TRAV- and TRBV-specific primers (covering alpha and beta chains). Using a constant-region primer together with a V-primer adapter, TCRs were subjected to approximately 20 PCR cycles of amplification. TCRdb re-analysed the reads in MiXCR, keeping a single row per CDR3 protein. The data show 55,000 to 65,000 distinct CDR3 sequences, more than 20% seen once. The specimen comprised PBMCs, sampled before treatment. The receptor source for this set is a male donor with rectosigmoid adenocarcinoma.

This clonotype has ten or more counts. The CDR3 region is CSAGQGSGANVLTF. For the CDR3, the DNA is TGCAGTGCTGGGCAGGGCTCTGGGGCCAACGTCCTGACTTTC. The chain has TRBV20-1 and TRBJ2-6, with D perhaps matching TRBD1 (5 bases). The germline gives CDR1 DFQATT, CDR2 SNEGSKA (reference sequence). The V end lost 5 bases, the J end lost 0 bases, and 8 bases lay between the germline ends. CDR3 length: 14 residues.

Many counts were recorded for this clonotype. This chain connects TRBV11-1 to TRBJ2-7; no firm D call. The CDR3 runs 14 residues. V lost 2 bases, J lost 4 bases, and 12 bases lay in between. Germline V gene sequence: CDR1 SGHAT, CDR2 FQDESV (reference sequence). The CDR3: CASSLSGPVYEQYF. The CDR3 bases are TGTGCCAGCAGCTTATCAGGTCCTGTTTACGAGCAGTACTTC.

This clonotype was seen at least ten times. CDR3 DNA: TGTGCCAGCAGCGTGGGGACAGAGCGCAATCAGCCCCAGCATTTT. Protein product: CASSVGTERNQPQHF. This chain uses TRBV7-2 with TRBJ1-5; 7 bases align to TRBD1. The trim removed 5 bases at V and 2 bases at J, leaving 6 bases unmatched. Germline CDR1 SGHTA, CDR2 FQGNSA. The CDR3 covers 15 residues.

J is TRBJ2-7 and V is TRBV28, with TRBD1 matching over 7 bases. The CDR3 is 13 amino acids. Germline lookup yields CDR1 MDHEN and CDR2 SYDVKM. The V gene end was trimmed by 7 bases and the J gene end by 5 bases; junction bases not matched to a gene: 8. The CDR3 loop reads CASIAGTVDEQYF. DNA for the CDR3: TGTGCCAGCATTGCCGGGACAGTAGACGAGCAGTACTTC. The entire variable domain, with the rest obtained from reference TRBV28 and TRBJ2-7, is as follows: DVKVTQSSRYLVKRTGEKVFLECVQDMDHENMFWYRQDPGLGLRLIYFSYDVKMKEKGDIPEGYSVSREKKERFSLILESASTNQTSMYLCASIAGTVDEQYFGPGTRLTVT.

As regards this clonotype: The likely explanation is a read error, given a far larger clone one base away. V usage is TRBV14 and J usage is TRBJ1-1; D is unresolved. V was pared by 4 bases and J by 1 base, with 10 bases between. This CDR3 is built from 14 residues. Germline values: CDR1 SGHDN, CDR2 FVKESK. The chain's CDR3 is CASSPEGGNTEAFF. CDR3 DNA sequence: TGTGCCAGCAGCCCGGAGGGAGGGAACACTGAAGCTTTCTTT. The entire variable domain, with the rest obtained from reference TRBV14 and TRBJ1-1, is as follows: EAGVTQFPSHSVIEKGQTVTLRCDPISGHDNLYWYRRVMGKEIKFLLHFVKESKQDESGMPNNRFLAERTGGTYSTLKVQPAELEDSGVYFCASSPEGGNTEAFFGQGTRLTVV.

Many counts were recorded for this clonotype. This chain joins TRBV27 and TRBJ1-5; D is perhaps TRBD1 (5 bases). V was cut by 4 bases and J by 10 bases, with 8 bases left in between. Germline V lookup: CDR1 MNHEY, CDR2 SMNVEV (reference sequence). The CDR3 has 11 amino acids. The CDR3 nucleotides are TGTGCCAGCAGTTCAGGGAGACCCCAGCATTTT. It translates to CASSSGRPQHF.

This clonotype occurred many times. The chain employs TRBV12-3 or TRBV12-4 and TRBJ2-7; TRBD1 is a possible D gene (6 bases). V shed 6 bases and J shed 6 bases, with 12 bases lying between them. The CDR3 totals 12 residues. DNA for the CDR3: TGTGCCAGCAGCGACAGGACCTCCGAGCAGTACTTC. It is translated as CASSDRTSEQYF.

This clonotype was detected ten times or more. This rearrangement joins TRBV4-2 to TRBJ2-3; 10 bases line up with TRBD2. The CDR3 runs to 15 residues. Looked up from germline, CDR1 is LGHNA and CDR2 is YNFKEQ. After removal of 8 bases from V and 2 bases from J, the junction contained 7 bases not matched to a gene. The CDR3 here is CASAPAGGPTDTQYF. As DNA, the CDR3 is TGTGCCAGCGCCCCAGCGGGGGGGCCCACAGATACGCAGTATTTT.

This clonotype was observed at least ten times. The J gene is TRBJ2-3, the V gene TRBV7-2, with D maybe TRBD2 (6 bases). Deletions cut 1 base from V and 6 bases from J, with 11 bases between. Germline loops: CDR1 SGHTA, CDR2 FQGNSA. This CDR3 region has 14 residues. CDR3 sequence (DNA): TGTGCCAGCAGCTTAGTTGGGGGGACCGATACGCAGTATTTT. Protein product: CASSLVGGTDTQYF. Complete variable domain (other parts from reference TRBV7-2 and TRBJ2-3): GAGVSQSPSNKVTEKGKDVELRCDPISGHTALYWYRQSLGQGLEFLIYFQGNSAPDKSGLPSDRFSAERTGGSVSTLTIQRTQQEDSAVYLCASSLVGGTDTQYFGPGTRLTVL.

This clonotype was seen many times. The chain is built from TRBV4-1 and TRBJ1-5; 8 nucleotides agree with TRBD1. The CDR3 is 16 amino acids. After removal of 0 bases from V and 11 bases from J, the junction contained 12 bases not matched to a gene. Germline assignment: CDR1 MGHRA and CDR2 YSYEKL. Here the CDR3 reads CASSQEWTGIGASQHF. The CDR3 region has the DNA TGCGCCAGCAGCCAAGAATGGACAGGGATCGGCGCGTCCCAGCATTTT.

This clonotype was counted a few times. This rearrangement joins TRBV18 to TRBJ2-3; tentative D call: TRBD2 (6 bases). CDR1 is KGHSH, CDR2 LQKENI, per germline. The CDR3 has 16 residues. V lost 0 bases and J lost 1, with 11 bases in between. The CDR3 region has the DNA TGTGCCAGCTCACCACCCCCTAGCGCCCGCACAGATACGCAGTATTTT. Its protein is CASSPPPSARTDTQYF.

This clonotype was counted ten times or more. CDR3 DNA: TGTGCCAGCAGTTGGCTAGCGGGGGGAAGCTCCTACAATGAGCAGTTCTTC. This sequence encodes CASSWLAGGSSYNEQFF. The V and J genes are TRBV27 and TRBJ2-1; 11 nucleotides line up with TRBD2. V lost 4 bases to trimming and J lost 0 bases; unmatched junction nucleotides: 5. The CDR3 has 17 residues. Germline CDR1 reads MNHEY; CDR2 reads SMNVEV (reference sequence).

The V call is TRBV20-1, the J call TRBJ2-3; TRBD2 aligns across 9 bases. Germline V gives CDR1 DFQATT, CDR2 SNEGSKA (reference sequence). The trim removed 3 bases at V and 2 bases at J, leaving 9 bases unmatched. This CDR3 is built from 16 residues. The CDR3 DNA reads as TGCAGTGCTAGGAGGGCCAGCGGGGGGTTCACAGATACGCAGTATTTT. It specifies CSARRASGGFTDTQYF.

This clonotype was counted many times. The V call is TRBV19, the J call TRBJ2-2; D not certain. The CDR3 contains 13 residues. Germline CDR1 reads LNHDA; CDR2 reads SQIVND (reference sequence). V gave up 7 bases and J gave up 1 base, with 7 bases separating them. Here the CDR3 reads CASNPGNTGELFF. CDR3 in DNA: TGTGCCAGTAATCCAGGGAACACCGGGGAGCTGTTTTTT.

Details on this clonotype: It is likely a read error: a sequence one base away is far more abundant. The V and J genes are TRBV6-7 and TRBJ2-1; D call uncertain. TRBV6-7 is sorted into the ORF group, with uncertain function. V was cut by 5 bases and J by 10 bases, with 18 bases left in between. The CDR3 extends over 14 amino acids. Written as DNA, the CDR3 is TGTGCCAGCAGTGACCCAAAGAGACCCTACGAGCAGTTCTTC. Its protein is CASSDPKRPYEQFF.

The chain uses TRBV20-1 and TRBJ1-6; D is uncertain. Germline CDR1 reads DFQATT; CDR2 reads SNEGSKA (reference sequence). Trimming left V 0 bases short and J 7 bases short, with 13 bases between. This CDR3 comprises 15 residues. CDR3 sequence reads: CSARDQVLVNSPLHF. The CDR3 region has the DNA TGCAGTGCTAGAGATCAAGTCCTCGTGAATTCACCCCTCCACTTT.

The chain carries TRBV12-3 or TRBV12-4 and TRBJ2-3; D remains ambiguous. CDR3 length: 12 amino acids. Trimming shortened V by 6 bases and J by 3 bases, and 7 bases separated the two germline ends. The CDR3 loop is CASSRQTDTQYF. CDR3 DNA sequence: TGTGCCAGCAGCCGGCAAACAGATACGCAGTATTTT.

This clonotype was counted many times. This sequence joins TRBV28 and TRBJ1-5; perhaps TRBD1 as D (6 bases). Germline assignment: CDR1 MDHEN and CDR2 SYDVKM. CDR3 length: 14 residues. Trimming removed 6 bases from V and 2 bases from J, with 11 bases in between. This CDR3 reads CASRGYRGNQPQHF. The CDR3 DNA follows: TGTGCCAGCAGGGGTTACAGGGGCAATCAGCCCCAGCATTTT.

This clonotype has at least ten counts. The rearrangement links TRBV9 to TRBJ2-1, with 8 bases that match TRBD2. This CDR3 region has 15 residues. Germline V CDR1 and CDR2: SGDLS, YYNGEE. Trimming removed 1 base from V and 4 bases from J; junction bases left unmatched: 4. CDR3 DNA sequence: TGTGCCAGCAGCGTAACCGAGCGGGAGTACAATGAGCAGTTCTTC. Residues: CASSVTEREYNEQFF. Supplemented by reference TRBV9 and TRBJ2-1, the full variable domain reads DSGVTQTPKHLITATGQRVTLRCSPRSGDLSVYWYQQSLDQGLQFLIQYYNGEERAKGNILERFSAQQFPDLHSELNLSSLELGDSALYFCASSVTEREYNEQFFGPGTRLTVL.

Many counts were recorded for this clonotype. CDR3 bases: TGTGCCAGCAGGGTAGGGGGTTACGAGCAGTACTTC. It translates to CASRVGGYEQYF. The chain has TRBV28 and TRBJ2-7; maybe TRBD1 (6 bases). The CDR3 totals 12 residues. CDR1 is MDHEN and CDR2 is SYDVKM in the germline V gene. Trimming took 6 bases from V and 4 from J, leaving 10 bases between them.

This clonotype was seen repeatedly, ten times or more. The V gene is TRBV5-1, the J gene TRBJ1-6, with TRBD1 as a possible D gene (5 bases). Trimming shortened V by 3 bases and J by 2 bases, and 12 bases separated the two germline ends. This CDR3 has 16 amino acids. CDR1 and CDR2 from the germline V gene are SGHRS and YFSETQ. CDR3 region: CASSWGGDPYNSPLHF. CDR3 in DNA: TGCGCCAGCAGCTGGGGAGGGGACCCCTATAATTCACCCCTCCACTTT.

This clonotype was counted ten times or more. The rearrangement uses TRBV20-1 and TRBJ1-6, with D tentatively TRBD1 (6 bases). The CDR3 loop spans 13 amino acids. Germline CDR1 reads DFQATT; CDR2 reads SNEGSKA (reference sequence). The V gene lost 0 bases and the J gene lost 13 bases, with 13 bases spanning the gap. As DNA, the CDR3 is TGCAGTGCTAGAGACCAGGGGACTTTTCCCCTCCACTTT. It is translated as CSARDQGTFPLHF.

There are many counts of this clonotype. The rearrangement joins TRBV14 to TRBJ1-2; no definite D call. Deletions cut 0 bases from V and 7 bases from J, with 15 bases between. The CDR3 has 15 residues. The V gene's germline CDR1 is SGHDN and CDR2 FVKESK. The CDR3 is CASSQDNRPRAGYTF. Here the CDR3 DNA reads TGTGCCAGCAGCCAAGATAATAGGCCGAGGGCTGGCTACACCTTC.

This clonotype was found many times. CDR3 sequence (DNA): TGTGCCAGCTCTGAGGTCCAAGAGACCCAGTACTTC. Amino acids: CASSEVQETQYF. The chain uses TRBV2 and TRBJ2-5; no reliable D call. V was cut by 8 bases and J by 1 base, with 8 bases left in between. Per the germline V gene, CDR1 is SNHLY and CDR2 is FYNNEI. The CDR3 contains 12 residues.

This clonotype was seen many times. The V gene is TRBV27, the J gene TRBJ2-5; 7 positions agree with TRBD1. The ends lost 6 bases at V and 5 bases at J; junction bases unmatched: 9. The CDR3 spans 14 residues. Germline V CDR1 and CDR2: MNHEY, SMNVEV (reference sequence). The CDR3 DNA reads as TGTGCCAGCAGAGGGACAGCTCAGGGGGAGACCCAGTACTTC. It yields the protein CASRGTAQGETQYF.

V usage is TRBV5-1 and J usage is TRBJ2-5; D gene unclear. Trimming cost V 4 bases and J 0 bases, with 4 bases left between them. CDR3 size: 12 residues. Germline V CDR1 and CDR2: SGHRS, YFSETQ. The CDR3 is CASSPYQETQYF. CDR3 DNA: TGCGCCAGCAGCCCGTACCAAGAGACCCAGTACTTC.